The 9 T cell receptor beta chains below come from one sample, sequenced in a study of blood T cells in healthy people across ages. Next came a second PCR, run for roughly 6 to 11 cycles, which used a sample-barcoded 5' primer along with a J-beta primer mix. TCRdb fed the 5' RACE reads into MiXCR, producing one record per CDR3 protein. Of more than 1,000,000 distinct CDR3 sequences listed, approximately 25% are singletons. Another study also made use of these data, one on T cells of mothers and their children.

The sequenced sample consisted of blood. These TCRs come from a girl aged 2 to 9 in good health.

About this clonotype: The conserved closing phenylalanine or tryptophan is absent in this CDR3, likely reflecting a read error. The chain joins TRBV29-1 to TRBJ1-1; TRBD1 matches 7 bases. The germline CDR1 and CDR2 sequences are SQVTM and ANQGSEA. This CDR3 contains 13 residues. J gave up 0 bases and V 5 bases, and 3 bases lay outside the gene matches. The CDR3 DNA sequence: TGCAGCGTTCGGGACAGCTTGAACACTGAAGCTTTCGTT. Its translation: CSVRDSLNTEAFV.

This clonotype was found a few times. CDR3 sequence (DNA): TGCAGTGCTAGAGGGACTTCGGATAGGGAGCAGTACTTC. Protein sequence: CSARGTSDREQYF. The gene calls are TRBV20-1 and TRBJ2-7; D may be TRBD2 (5 bases). V gave up 1 base and J gave up 7 bases, with 14 bases separating them. The CDR3 contains 13 residues. Germline CDR1 and CDR2: DFQATT and SNEGSKA (reference sequence).

The genes are TRBV7-3 and TRBJ1-6; D is unresolved. The germline gives CDR1 SGHTA, CDR2 FQGTGA. V was clipped by 9 bases and J by 8 bases, with 17 bases between them. The CDR3 loop spans 14 amino acids. The CDR3 bases are TGTGCCAGTCAGAGAGGCGGGGTTGATTCACCCCTCCACTTT. Translation: CASQRGGVDSPLHF. Together with reference TRBV7-3 and TRBJ1-6, the CDR3 gives the full variable domain: GAGVSQTPSNKVTEKGKYVELRCDPISGHTALYWYRQSLGQGPEFLIYFQGTGAADDSGLPNDRFFAVRPEGSVSTLKIQRTERGDSAVYLCASQRGGVDSPLHFGNGTRLTVT.

Only a few counts were recorded for this clonotype. The chain is built from TRBV19 and TRBJ2-5; D is perhaps TRBD2 (5 bases). Germline assignment: CDR1 LNHDA and CDR2 SQIVND (reference sequence). Deletions cut 3 bases from V and 5 bases from J, with 25 bases between. The CDR3 has 18 residues. CDR3 residues: CASSIYGGRDLPSETQYF. CDR3 DNA: TGTGCCAGTAGTATTTATGGAGGTCGGGATCTCCCCTCGGAGACCCAGTACTTC.

This clonotype was detected a few times. The CDR3 DNA follows: TGTGCCAGCAACATACGTTTAGGGGAGCTGTTTTTT. Encoded protein: CASNIRLGELFF. The chain couples TRBV12-3 or TRBV12-4 to TRBJ2-2; no firm D call. V was shortened by 7 bases and J by 8 bases, with 11 bases between the two germline ends. This CDR3 is 12 amino acids long.

This clonotype was counted only a few times. The chain is built from TRBV4-3 and TRBJ1-4; D is uncertain. This CDR3 region has 15 residues. Germline V gene data show CDR1 as LGHNA and CDR2 as YSLEER. V lost 2 bases and J lost 3, with 10 bases in between. The CDR3 here is CASSQTVFSNEKLFF. DNA of the CDR3: TGCGCCAGCAGCCAAACAGTGTTTTCTAATGAAAAACTGTTTTTT.

In regard to this clonotype: At one end, the junction sequence differs from germline, possibly due to a read error. This chain connects TRBV4-3 to TRBJ1-5; no clear D gene. The germline CDR1 and CDR2 sequences are LGHNA and YSLEER. The CDR3 contains 17 residues. CDR3 protein: CASSQDLTAGRDQPQHF. The CDR3 bases are TGCGCCAGCAGTCAAGATCTGACTGCTGGGCGAGACCAGCCCCAGCATTTT.

The chain has TRBV4-1 and TRBJ2-1; 8 positions agree with TRBD2. Germline trimming cut 3 bases from V and 7 bases from J; bases unmatched to any gene: 17. Germline-derived CDR1 and CDR2 are MGHRA and YSYEKL. The length of the CDR3 is 18 residues. CDR3 region: CASSHHLPAGEPRNEQFF. CDR3 nucleotides: TGCGCCAGCAGCCACCACCTCCCAGCGGGAGAGCCAAGGAATGAGCAGTTCTTC.

The V call is TRBV15, the J call TRBJ1-2, with 8 bases lining up with TRBD1. Germline V gives CDR1 LNHNV, CDR2 YYDKDF (reference sequence). J lost 6 bases, V lost 1 base, and 7 bases had no gene match. The CDR3 has 15 residues. The CDR3 protein is CATSRGKTGANGYTF. Here the CDR3 DNA reads TGTGCCACCAGCAGAGGGAAGACAGGGGCAAATGGCTACACCTTC.